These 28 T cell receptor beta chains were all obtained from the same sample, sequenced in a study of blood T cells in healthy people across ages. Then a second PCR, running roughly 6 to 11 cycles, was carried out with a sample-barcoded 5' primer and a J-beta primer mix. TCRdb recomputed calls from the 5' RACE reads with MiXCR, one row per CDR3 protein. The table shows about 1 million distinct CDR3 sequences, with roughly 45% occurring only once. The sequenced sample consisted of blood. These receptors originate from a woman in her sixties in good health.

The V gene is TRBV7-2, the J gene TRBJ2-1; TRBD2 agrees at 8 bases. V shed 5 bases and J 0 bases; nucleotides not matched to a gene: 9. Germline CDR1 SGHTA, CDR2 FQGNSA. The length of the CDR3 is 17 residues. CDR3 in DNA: TGTGCCAGCAGCGACCGGACTAGCACCAGCTCCTACAATGAGCAGTTCTTC. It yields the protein CASSDRTSTSSYNEQFF. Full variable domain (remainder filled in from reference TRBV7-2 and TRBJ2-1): GAGVSQSPSNKVTEKGKDVELRCDPISGHTALYWYRQSLGQGLEFLIYFQGNSAPDKSGLPSDRFSAERTGGSVSTLTIQRTQQEDSAVYLCASSDRTSTSSYNEQFFGPGTRLTVL.

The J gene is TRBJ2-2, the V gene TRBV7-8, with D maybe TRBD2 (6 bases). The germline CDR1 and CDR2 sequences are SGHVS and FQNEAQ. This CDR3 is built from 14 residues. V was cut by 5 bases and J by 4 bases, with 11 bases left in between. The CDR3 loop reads CASSQRVLTGELFF. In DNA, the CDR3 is TGTGCCAGCAGCCAGCGGGTCCTCACCGGGGAGCTGTTTTTT.

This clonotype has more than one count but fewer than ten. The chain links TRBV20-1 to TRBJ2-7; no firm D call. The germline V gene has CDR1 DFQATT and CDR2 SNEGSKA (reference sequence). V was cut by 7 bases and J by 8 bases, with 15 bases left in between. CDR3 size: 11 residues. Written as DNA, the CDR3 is TGCAGTGGGATACCGCGATCTCAGCAGTACTTC. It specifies CSGIPRSQQYF.

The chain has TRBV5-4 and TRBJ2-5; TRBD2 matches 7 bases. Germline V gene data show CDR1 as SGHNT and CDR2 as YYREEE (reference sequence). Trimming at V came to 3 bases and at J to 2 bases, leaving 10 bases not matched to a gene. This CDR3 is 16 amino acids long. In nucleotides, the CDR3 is TGTGCCAGCAGCTCAGGAGGGCGGGGGAATCAAGAGACCCAGTACTTC. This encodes CASSSGGRGNQETQYF.

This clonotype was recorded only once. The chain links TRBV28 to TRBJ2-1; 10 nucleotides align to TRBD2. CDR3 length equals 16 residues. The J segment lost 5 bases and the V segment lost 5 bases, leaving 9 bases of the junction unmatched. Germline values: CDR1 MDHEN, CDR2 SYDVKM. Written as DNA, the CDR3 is TGTGCCAGCAGTCAATCTAGCGGGAGAGTTAACAATGAGCAGTTCTTC. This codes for CASSQSSGRVNNEQFF.

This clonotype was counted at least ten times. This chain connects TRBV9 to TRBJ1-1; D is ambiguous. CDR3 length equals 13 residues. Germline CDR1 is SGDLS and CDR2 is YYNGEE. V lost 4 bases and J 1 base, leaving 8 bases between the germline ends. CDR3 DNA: TGTGCCAGCAGCCCCAGACAGAACACTGAAGCTTTCTTT. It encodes CASSPRQNTEAFF.

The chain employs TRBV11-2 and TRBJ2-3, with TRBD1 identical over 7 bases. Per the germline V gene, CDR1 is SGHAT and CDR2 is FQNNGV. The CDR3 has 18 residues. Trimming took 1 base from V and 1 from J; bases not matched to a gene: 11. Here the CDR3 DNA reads TGTGCCAGCAGCTTAGTAATTTATCGGGACAGCGGCACAGATACGCAGTATTTT. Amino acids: CASSLVIYRDSGTDTQYF.

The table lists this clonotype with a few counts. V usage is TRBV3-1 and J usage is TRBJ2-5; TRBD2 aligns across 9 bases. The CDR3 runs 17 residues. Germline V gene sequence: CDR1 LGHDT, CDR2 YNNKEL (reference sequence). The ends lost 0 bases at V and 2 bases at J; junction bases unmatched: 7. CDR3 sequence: CASSQDPSGTPQETQYF. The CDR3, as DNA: TGTGCCAGCAGCCAAGATCCTAGCGGGACTCCTCAAGAGACCCAGTACTTC.

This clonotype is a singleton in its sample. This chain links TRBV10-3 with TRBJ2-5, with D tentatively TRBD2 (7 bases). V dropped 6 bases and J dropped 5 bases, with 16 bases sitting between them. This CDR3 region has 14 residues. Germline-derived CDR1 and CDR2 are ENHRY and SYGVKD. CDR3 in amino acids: CAISAGARGETQYF. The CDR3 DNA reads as TGTGCCATCAGCGCGGGGGCGCGAGGCGAGACCCAGTACTTC.

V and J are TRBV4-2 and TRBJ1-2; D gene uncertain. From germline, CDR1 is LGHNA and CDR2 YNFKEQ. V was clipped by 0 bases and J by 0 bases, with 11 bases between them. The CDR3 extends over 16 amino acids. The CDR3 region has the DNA TGTGCCAGCAGCCAAGATCCCCAGGAGTCTAACTATGGCTACACCTTC. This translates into CASSQDPQESNYGYTF.

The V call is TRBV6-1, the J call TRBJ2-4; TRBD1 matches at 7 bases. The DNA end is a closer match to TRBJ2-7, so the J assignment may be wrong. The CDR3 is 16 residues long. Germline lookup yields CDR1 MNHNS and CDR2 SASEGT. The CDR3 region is CASSGFISGQRSEQYF. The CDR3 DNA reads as TGTGCCAGCAGTGGGTTTATATCGGGACAGCGATCCGAGCAGTACTTC.

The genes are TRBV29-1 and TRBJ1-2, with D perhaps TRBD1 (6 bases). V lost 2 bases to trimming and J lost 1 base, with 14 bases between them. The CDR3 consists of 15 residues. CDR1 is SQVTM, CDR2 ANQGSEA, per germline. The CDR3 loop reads CSVEKTGGLNYGYTF. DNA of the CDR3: TGCAGCGTTGAAAAGACAGGTGGCCTTAACTATGGCTACACCTTC.

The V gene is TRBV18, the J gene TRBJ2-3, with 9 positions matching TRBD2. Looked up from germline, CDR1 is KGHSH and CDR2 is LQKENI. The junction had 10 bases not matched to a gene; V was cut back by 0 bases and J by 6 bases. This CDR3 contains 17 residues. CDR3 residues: CASSPPLASGRLDTQYF. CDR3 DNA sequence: TGTGCCAGCTCACCACCGCTAGCCAGCGGGAGGCTGGATACGCAGTATTTT. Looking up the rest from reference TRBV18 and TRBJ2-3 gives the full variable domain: NAGVMQNPRHLVRRRGQEARLRCSPMKGHSHVYWYRQLPEEGLKFMVYLQKENIIDESGMPKERFSAEFPKEGPSILRIQQVVRGDSAAYFCASSPPLASGRLDTQYFGPGTRLTVL.

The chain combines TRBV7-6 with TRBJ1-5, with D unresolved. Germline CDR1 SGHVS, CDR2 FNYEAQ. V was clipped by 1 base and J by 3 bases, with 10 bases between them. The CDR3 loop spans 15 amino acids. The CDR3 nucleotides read TGTGCCAGCAGCTTAGACCCGGGTTACAATCAGCCCCAGCATTTT. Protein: CASSLDPGYNQPQHF. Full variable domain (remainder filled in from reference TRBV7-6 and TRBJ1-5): GAGVSQSPRYKVTKRGQDVALRCDPISGHVSLYWYRQALGQGPEFLTYFNYEAQQDKSGLPNDRFSAERPEGSISTLTIQRTEQRDSAMYRCASSLDPGYNQPQHFGDGTRLSIL.

Written as DNA, the CDR3 is TGCAGTGCTAGCCGACAGGGGGTCGGGAATGAGCAGTTCTTC. It codes for CSASRQGVGNEQFF. The chain joins TRBV20-1 to TRBJ2-1, with 9 bases matching TRBD1. V lost 3 bases to trimming and J lost 7 bases; unmatched junction nucleotides: 7. The CDR3 contains 14 residues. CDR1 and CDR2 (germline): DFQATT, SNEGSKA (reference sequence).

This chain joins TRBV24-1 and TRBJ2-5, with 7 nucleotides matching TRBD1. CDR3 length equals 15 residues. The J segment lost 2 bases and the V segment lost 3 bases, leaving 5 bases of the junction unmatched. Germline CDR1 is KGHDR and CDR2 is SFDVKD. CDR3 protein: CATSDGGQLQETQYF. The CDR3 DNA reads TGTGCCACCAGTGATGGGGGACAGTTGCAAGAGACCCAGTACTTC.

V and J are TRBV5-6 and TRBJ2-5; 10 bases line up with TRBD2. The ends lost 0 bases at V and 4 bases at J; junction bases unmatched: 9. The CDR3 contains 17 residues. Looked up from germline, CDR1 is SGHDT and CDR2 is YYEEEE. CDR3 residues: CASSLVASGSRGETQYF. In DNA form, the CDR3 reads TGTGCCAGCAGCTTGGTAGCTAGCGGGAGTAGGGGAGAGACCCAGTACTTC.

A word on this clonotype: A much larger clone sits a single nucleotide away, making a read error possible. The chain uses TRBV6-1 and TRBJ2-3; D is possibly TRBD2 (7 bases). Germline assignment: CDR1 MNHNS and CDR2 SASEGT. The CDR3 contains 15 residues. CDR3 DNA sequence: TGTGCCGGCAGTGGGGGGCGGGAGCCAACAGATACGCAGTATTTT. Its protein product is CAGSGGREPTDTQYF.

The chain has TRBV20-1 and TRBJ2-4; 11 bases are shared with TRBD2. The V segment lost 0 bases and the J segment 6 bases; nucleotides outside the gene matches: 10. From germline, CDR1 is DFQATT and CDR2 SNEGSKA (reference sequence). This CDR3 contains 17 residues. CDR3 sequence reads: CSARDLSAGTSGNIQYF. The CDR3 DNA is TGCAGTGCTAGAGATCTTAGCGCCGGGACTAGCGGAAACATTCAGTACTTC.

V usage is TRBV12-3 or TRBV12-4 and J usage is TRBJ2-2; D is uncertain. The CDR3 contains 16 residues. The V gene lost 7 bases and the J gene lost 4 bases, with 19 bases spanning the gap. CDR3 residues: CASTKLSPLTTGELFF. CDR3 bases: TGTGCCAGCACCAAATTATCACCCCTCACCACCGGGGAGCTGTTTTTT.

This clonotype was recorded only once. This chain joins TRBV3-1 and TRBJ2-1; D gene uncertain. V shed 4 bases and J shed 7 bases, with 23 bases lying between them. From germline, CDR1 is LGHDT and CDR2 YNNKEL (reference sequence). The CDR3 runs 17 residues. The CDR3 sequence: CASSPGPKEPLLNEQFF. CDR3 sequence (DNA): TGTGCCAGCAGCCCCGGGCCAAAGGAACCCTTGTTAAATGAGCAGTTCTTC.

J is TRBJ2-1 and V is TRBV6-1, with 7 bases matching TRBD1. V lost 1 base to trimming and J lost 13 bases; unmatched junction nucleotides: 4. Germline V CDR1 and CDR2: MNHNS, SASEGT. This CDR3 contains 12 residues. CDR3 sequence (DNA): TGTGCCAGCAGTGAAGAGACAGGGTTTCAGTTCTTC. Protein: CASSEETGFQFF.

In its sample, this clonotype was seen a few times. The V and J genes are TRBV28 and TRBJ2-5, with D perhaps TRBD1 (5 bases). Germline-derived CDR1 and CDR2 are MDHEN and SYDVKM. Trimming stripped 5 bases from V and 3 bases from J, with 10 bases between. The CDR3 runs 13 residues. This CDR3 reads CASSEGVEETQYF. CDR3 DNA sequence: TGTGCCAGCAGTGAAGGGGTGGAAGAGACCCAGTACTTC.

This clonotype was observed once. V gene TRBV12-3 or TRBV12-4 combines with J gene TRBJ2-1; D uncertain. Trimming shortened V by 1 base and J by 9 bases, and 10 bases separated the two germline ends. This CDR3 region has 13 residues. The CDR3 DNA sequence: TGTGCCAGCAGTTTAGGGCCTTTGGCTGAGCAGTTCTTC. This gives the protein CASSLGPLAEQFF.

In DNA, the CDR3 is TGTGCCAGCAGCCAAGAGAGCGGGAGTGGGGATGAGCAGTTCTTC. It specifies CASSQESGSGDEQFF. The chain employs TRBV4-2 and TRBJ2-1; 8 bases map to TRBD2. This CDR3 contains 15 residues. With V trimmed by 0 bases and J by 8 bases, 6 bases remained unmatched. CDR1 is LGHNA, CDR2 YNFKEQ, per germline.

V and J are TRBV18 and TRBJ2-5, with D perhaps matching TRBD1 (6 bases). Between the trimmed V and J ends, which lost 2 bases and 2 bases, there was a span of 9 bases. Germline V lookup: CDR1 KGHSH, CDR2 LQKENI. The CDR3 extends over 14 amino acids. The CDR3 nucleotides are TGTGCCAGCTCACCATCAGGGGTACAAGAGACCCAGTACTTC. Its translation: CASSPSGVQETQYF.

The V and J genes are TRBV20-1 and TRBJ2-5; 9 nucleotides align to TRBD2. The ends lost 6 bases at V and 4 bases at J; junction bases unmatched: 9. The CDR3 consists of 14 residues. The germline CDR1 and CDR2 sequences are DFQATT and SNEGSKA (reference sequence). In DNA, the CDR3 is TGCAGTGCCGATAGCGGGAGATCCCGAGAGACCCAGTACTTC. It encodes CSADSGRSRETQYF.

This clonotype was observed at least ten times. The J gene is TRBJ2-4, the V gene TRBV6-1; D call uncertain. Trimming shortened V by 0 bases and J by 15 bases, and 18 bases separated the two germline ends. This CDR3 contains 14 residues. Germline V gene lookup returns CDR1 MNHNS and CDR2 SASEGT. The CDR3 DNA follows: TGTGCCAGCAGTGAAGCGAGTCCGGCGTCCTCGCGGTACTTC. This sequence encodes CASSEASPASSRYF.